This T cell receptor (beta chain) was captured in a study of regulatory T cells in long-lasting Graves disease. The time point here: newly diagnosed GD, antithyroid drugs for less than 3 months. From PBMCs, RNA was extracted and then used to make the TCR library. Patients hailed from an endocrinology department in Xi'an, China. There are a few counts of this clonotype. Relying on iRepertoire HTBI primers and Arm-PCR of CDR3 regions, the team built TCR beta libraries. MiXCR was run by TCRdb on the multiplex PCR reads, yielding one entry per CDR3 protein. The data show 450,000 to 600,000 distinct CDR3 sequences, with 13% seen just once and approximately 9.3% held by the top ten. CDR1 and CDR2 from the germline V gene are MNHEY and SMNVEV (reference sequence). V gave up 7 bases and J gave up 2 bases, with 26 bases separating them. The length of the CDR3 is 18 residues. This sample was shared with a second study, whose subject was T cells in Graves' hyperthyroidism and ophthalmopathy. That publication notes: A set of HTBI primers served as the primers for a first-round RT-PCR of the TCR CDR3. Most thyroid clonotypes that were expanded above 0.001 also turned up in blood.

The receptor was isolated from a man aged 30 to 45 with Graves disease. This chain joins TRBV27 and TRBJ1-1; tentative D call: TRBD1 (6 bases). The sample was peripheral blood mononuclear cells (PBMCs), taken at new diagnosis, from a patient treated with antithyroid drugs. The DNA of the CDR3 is TGTGCCAGCACTACGGGTTGGGGGGCGCATACCCTCAACACTGAAGCTTTCTTT. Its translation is CASTTGWGAHTLNTEAFF.